This T cell receptor beta chain was captured by sequencing in a study of molecular identifiers for immune sequencing clone quantification. Trimming took 0 bases from V and 4 from J; bases not matched to a gene: 10. The CDR3 totals 17 residues. CDR1 SGHDT and CDR2 YYEEEE come from the germline V gene. Methods described previously were used for bulk TCR libraries, and listed TCR primers were applied. TCRdb processed the PCR reads anew with MiXCR; each CDR3 protein has one entry. The table includes approximately 550,000 distinct CDR3 sequences, about a fifth detected once. V is TRBV5-6 and J is TRBJ2-7; 10 nucleotides align to TRBD2. The material sequenced was naive CD8+ T cells from blood, with Jurkat cell RNA spiked in. Sample subset: FACS-sorted CD8+CD4-CCR7+CD45RA+ naive T cells. This sequence was found in a human donor in good health. Some libraries in this study had Jurkat cell RNA spiked in. The CDR3 DNA is TGTGCCAGCAGCTTGGGTAGCCTAGCGGGAGTAGAGTACGAGCAGTACTTC. This encodes CASSLGSLAGVEYEQYF.